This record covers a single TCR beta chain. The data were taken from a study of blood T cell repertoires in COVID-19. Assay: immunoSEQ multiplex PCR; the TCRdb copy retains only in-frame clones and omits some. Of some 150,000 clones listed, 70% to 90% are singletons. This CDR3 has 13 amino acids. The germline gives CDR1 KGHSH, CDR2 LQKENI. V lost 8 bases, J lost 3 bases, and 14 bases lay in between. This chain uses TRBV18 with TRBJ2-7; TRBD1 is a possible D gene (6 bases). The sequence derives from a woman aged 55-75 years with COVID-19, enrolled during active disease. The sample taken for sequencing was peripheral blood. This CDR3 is CASPRGRLYEQYF. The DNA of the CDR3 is TGTGCCAGCCCCAGGGGTAGACTCTACGAGCAGTACTTC.